This entry is about one TCR beta chain. Per the study methods: For nucleated cells, counts were estimated from reference gene primer amplification. TCRdb's copy holds only in-frame clones and misses some; the assay was immunoSEQ multiplex PCR. V and J calls and clone size follow that table, whereas D and trimming were derived from the DNA. The sample contains roughly 500,000 clones, around 89% of which appear only once. Cohorts were assigned according to the clinical history that participants reported. Recovery among Cohort 3 donors was established by two negative PCRs, clearance, or symptom resolution. The data belong to a study of blood T cell repertoires in COVID-19. Study at large: Material from acute and convalescent COVID-19 was sourced from the United States, Italy and Spain.

The germline V gene has CDR1 ENHRY and CDR2 SYGVKD. Trimming removed 5 bases at V and 4 bases at J, with 17 bases between. The CDR3 is 15 residues long. This clonotype was obtained from a woman aged 35 to 49 who had recovered from COVID-19. The chain joins TRBV10-3 to TRBJ1-1; possibly TRBD1 for D (6 bases). Source material: PBMCs or T cells enriched from blood (not recorded which). CDR3 loop: CAISPIQGMGTEAFF. The CDR3 bases are TGTGCCATCAGTCCCATACAGGGTATGGGCACTGAAGCTTTCTTT.